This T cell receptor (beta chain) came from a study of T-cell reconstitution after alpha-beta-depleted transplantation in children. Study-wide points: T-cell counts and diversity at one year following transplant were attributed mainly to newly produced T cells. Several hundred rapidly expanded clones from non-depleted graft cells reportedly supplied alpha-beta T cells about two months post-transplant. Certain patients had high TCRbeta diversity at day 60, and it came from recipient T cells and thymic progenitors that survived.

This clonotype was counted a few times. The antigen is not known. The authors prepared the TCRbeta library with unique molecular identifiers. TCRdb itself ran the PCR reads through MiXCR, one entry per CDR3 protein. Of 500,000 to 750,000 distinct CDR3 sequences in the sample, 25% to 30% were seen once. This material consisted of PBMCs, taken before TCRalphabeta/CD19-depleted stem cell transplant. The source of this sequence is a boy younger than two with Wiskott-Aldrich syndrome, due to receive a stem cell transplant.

CDR3 coding DNA: TGTGCCAGTAGTATAGTAGGCTCGAGCATTCAGTACTTC. Translation gives CASSIVGSSIQYF. The chain uses TRBV19 and TRBJ2-4; D is uncertain. Looked up from germline, CDR1 is LNHDA and CDR2 is SQIVND (reference sequence). The CDR3 is made up of 13 amino acids. The ends were cut back, 1 base at V and 9 bases at J, with 10 bases in the middle. Variable domain in full (rest from reference TRBV19 and TRBJ2-4): DGGITQSPKYLFRKEGQNVTLSCEQNLNHDAMYWYRQDPGQGLRLIYYSQIVNDFQKGDIAEGYSVSREKKESFPLTVTSAQKNPTAFYLCASSIVGSSIQYFGAGTRLSVL.